This TCR beta chain was sequenced for a study of T-cell memory formation after mild COVID-19. Study overall: Clustering of TCRs was largely donor specific.

With constant-segment primers, 5'RACE yielded cDNA libraries of TCR alpha and TCR beta that carried sample barcodes and UMIs. MiXCR, run by TCRdb on the 5' RACE reads, gives a single entry per CDR3 protein. The sample consists of more than 250,000 distinct CDR3 sequences, about a sixth of them appearing once. Overall study results and limits: Balance between CD4 and CD8 was seen in clones contracting day 15 to 85, and a CD4+ lean was seen in later expanders. Memory cells collected pre-infection included some clones that later responded, suggesting cross-reactive memory joined.

This clonotype was seen a few times. The antigen is undetermined. This TCR derives from a man between 18 and 35 years old who had mild COVID-19 (a few samples of this study predate the infection). Cell type and time point are not known. The material sequenced was PBMCs or a T cell subset sorted from them (not recorded which).

As DNA, the CDR3 is TGTGCCAGCAGTGACGCGGGGGTATATGGCTACACCTTC. The encoded protein is CASSDAGVYGYTF. The V and J genes are TRBV12-3 or TRBV12-4 and TRBJ1-2, with D tentatively TRBD1 (5 bases). V lost 5 bases and J 5 bases, leaving 12 bases between the germline ends. CDR3 size: 13 residues.